This TCR beta chain emerged from a study of a mutant IDH1 vaccine in newly diagnosed glioma. In the study overall: Radiotherapy, temozolomide, or both had been given previously, and both were given to most.

Time point in this sample: week 11, during vaccination. Each dose of the vaccine consisted of 300 ug of mutant IDH1 20-mer peptide, with topical imiquimod. The CDR3 consists of 16 residues. After removal of 2 bases from V and 5 bases from J, the junction contained 8 bases not matched to a gene. The germline gives CDR1 MDHEN, CDR2 SYDVKM. General observations from the study: Changes in top peripheral clonotypes did not appear linked to pseudoprogression.

As concerns this clone: Its antigen is not identified.

Profiled with immunoSEQ multiplex PCR; TCRdb holds only in-frame clones, not every one. This sample has around 62,000 clones, with 89% found just once. This TCR was sampled from a man between 35 and 55 years old with glioma. The V call is TRBV28, the J call TRBJ1-4; 7 nucleotides match TRBD1. The sample consisted of PBMCs, taken from a glioma patient whose treatment included an IDH1 peptide vaccine. The CDR3 loop reads CASSLAGGNPNEKLFF. DNA for the CDR3: TGTGCCAGCAGTTTAGCAGGGGGGAACCCAAATGAAAAACTGTTTTTT.